Shown below are 14 T cell receptor beta chains from a single sample sequenced in a study of T cell repertoires in cytomegalovirus infection. TCRdb processed the reads anew with MiXCR; each CDR3 protein has one entry. The sample contains about 740,000 distinct CDR3 sequences, 35% of which appear only once. Source material: PBMCs. The receptors were sampled from a human donor in good health (CMV status not recorded). Some clones in this sample may be carry-over from other donors' samples.

The sample holds a few counts of this clonotype. V is TRBV27 and J is TRBJ1-1, with no clear D. The V gene lost 8 bases and the J gene lost 5 bases, with 6 bases spanning the gap. The CDR3 consists of 10 residues. Germline lookup yields CDR1 MNHEY and CDR2 SMNVEV (reference sequence). CDR3 sequence reads: CASGWTEAFF. CDR3 DNA: TGTGCCAGCGGATGGACTGAAGCTTTCTTT.

Comments on this clonotype: At one end, the junction sequence differs from germline, possibly due to a read error. The J gene is TRBJ2-7, the V gene TRBV7-9; the match to TRBD1 covers 8 bases. This CDR3 has 16 residues. Germline V gives CDR1 SEHNR, CDR2 FQNEAQ (reference sequence). CDR3 bases: TGTGCCAGAATCCTTAGAGATGGACAGGGTATCCACGAGCCGTCCTTC. Protein product: CARILRDGQGIHEPSF. Full variable domain (missing parts from reference TRBV7-9 and TRBJ2-7): DTGVSQNPRHKITKRGQNVTFRCDPISEHNRLYWYRQTLGQGPEFLTYFQNEAQLEKSRLLSDRFSAERPKGSFSTLEIQRTEQGDSAMYLCARILRDGQGIHEPSFGPGTRLTVT.

This clonotype was seen only a few times. The chain uses TRBV19 and TRBJ1-2; no clear D gene. Germline V gene sequence: CDR1 LNHDA, CDR2 SQIVND (reference sequence). CDR3 length equals 13 residues. Deletions cut 3 bases from V and 5 bases from J, with 10 bases between. CDR3 in DNA: TGTGCCAGTAGTATTCCTTCAATGTATGGCTACACCTTC. This codes for CASSIPSMYGYTF.

Regarding this clonotype: Germline is not matched at one junction end, which may reflect a read error. The J gene is TRBJ2-7, the V gene TRBV20-1, with D perhaps being TRBD1 or TRBD2 (5 bases each). The germline gives CDR1 DFQATT, CDR2 SNEGSKA (reference sequence). The CDR3 runs 17 residues. The CDR3, as DNA: TGCAGTGCTAGAGATGATCTGGGACCGCGCCAGATCTACGAGCAGTGCTTC. It specifies CSARDDLGPRQIYEQCF.

The V call is TRBV10-3, the J call TRBJ2-7; D gene ambiguous. There are 13 residues in the CDR3. Trimming took 2 bases from V and 2 from J, leaving 7 bases between them. Germline V gives CDR1 ENHRY, CDR2 SYGVKD. Written as DNA, the CDR3 is TGTGCCATCAGTGAGCCAGACCCCTACGAGCAGTACTTC. This translates into CAISEPDPYEQYF.

Note on this clonotype: A read error may be the cause here, since a much bigger clone is one base away. This rearrangement joins TRBV6-1 to TRBJ1-2; D may be TRBD1 (5 bases). CDR1 is MNHNS and CDR2 is SASEGT in the germline V gene. Trimming took 5 bases from V and 8 from J, leaving 21 bases between them. The CDR3 spans 15 residues. CDR3 in amino acids: CASSYDPTAQRGYTF. CDR3 coding DNA: TGTGCCAGCAGTTACGATCCGACAGCCCAGAGGGGCTACACCTTC.

With respect to this clonotype: No conserved phenylalanine or tryptophan is present at the end of the CDR3, so a read error is the likely explanation. The chain has TRBV19 and TRBJ2-1; D is unclear. This CDR3 spans 15 amino acids. Germline CDR1 and CDR2: LNHDA and SQIVND (reference sequence). V was cut by 10 bases and J by 0 bases, with 16 bases left in between. The CDR3, as DNA: TGTGCCACCCAGCCTGGGTGGAGCTCCTACAATGAGCAGTTCTTA. This sequence encodes CATQPGWSSYNEQFL.

The table lists this clonotype with a few counts. The chain joins TRBV12-3 or TRBV12-4 to TRBJ1-1, with D maybe TRBD1 (5 bases). CDR3 length: 16 residues. Trimming took 2 bases from V and 5 from J, leaving 18 bases between them. CDR3 bases: TGTGCCAGCAGTTTAACAGGCCTCCCCCGACGAACTGAAGCTTTCTTT. This sequence encodes CASSLTGLPRRTEAFF.

This clonotype was seen just once. V usage is TRBV10-3 and J usage is TRBJ1-5, with D perhaps matching TRBD1 (6 bases). V lost 8 bases and J lost 4, with 12 bases in between. Germline V gene data show CDR1 as ENHRY and CDR2 as SYGVKD. The CDR3 spans 13 residues. The CDR3 reads CAIWTAINQPQHF. In DNA form, the CDR3 reads TGTGCCATCTGGACAGCGATTAATCAGCCCCAGCATTTT.

This clonotype was seen a few times. The V and J genes are TRBV7-2 and TRBJ1-6; 7 nucleotides agree with TRBD1. From germline, CDR1 is SGHTA and CDR2 FQGNSA. The CDR3 loop spans 18 amino acids. Trimming at V came to 5 bases and at J to 0 bases, leaving 10 bases not matched to a gene. The CDR3 DNA reads TGTGCCAGCAGCCTTCGACAGGGCGACCTCTCCTATAATTCACCCCTCCACTTT. It translates to CASSLRQGDLSYNSPLHF.

The chain is built from TRBV12-3 or TRBV12-4 and TRBJ2-6; no definite D call. This CDR3 has 17 residues. V shed 6 bases and J shed 0 bases, with 15 bases lying between them. The CDR3 sequence is CASSPPPPPSGANVLTF. CDR3 nucleotides: TGTGCCAGCAGCCCCCCGCCCCCGCCCTCTGGGGCCAACGTCCTGACTTTC.

The CDR3 sequence is CASSLLGELAEQYF. CDR3 nucleotides: TGCGCCAGCAGCCTGTTAGGGGAATTGGCCGAGCAGTACTTC. The chain has TRBV5-1 and TRBJ2-7; a possible D gene is TRBD1 (5 bases). Per germline, CDR1 SGHRS and CDR2 YFSETQ. The CDR3 sequence is 14 residues long. V lost 4 bases and J lost 6, with 17 bases in between.

CDR3 bases: TGTGCCAGCAGTTCCGACAGGGGACCGGGTGAAGGCTACACCTTC. Its translation is CASSSDRGPGEGYTF. The chain recombines TRBV28 with TRBJ1-2, with 8 nucleotides matching TRBD1. The V segment lost 4 bases and the J segment 8 bases; nucleotides outside the gene matches: 12. Looked up from germline, CDR1 is MDHEN and CDR2 is SYDVKM. This CDR3 region has 15 residues.

This chain links TRBV5-1 with TRBJ1-1; D unclear. The CDR3 has 15 amino acids. The germline gives CDR1 SGHRS, CDR2 YFSETQ. The V end lost 0 bases, the J end lost 2 bases, and 11 bases lay between the germline ends. CDR3 sequence reads: CASSLGPLTNTEAFF. Written as DNA, the CDR3 is TGCGCCAGCAGCTTGGGGCCACTAACCAACACTGAAGCTTTCTTT. The full variable domain, completed using reference TRBV5-1 and TRBJ1-1, is KAGVTQTPRYLIKTRGQQVTLSCSPISGHRSVSWYQQTPGQGLQFLFEYFSETQRNKGNFPGRFSGRQFSNSRSEMNVSTLELGDSALYLCASSLGPLTNTEAFFGQGTRLTVV.